The 21 T cell receptor beta chains given below trace back to one sample, sequenced in a study of T cells in women clearing cervical HPV infection. Sequenced by immunoSEQ multiplex PCR; TCRdb stores in-frame clones only, minus some. With tens of thousands of clones in the sample, the ten largest clones hold almost 10%. The specimen sequenced was blood buffy coat. The receptors shown here come from a woman between 18 and 70 years old with a cervical HPV16 infection that either progressed to CIN3+ or cleared (not recorded which).

To note about this clone: The read stops 3 residues short of the end of the CDR3; the missing end is completed from the germline J gene. The chain combines TRBV20-1 with TRBJ2-5; D may be TRBD1 (6 bases). Germline values: CDR1 DFQATT, CDR2 SNEGSKA (reference sequence). This CDR3 is built from 12 residues. Trimming removed 8 bases from V and 4 bases from J, with 14 bases in between. The covered CDR3 bases are TGCAGTACTTGGACAGAGGCAGAGACC. Its protein product is CSTWTEAET. In full, the CDR3 is CSTWTEAETQYF.

Comments on this clone: Other DNA sequences from this sample encode an identical CDR3 as well. CDR3 bases read: TGTGCCAGCAGTGCTAGCGGGGGTGGCACAGATACG. Its protein is CASSASGGGTDT. The CDR3 as a whole reads CASSASGGGTDTQYF. The J gene is TRBJ2-3, the V gene TRBV6-4; 10 bases match TRBD2. The read terminates 3 residues ahead of where the CDR3 ends, so the germline J gene completes it. The CDR3 runs 15 residues. The J segment lost 1 base and the V segment lost 4 bases, leaving 2 bases of the junction unmatched. The V gene's germline CDR1 is MRHNA and CDR2 SNTAGT.

Details on this clone: The sequenced fragment ends 3 residues before the CDR3 boundary, so the rest is inferred from the germline J gene. The chain combines TRBV24-1 with TRBJ2-1, with 8 bases matching TRBD2. The CDR3 sequence is 16 residues long. V shed 2 bases and J 3 bases; nucleotides not matched to a gene: 5. The germline V gene encodes CDR1 KGHDR and CDR2 SFDVKD. Partial CDR3 DNA: TGTGCCACCAGTGATTCGACCGGGACTAGCTACAATGAG. This codes for CATSDSTGTSYNE. The entire CDR3 is CATSDSTGTSYNEQFF.

Worth noting for this clone: The CDR3 goes on 3 residues after the read ends, and that part is filled in from the germline J gene. V gene TRBV11-3 combines with J gene TRBJ2-2; 7 bases are a match to TRBD2. CDR3 size: 11 residues. CDR1 and CDR2 (germline): SGHNT, YENEEA. With 11 bases clipped from V and 7 bases from J, the junction kept 4 bases outside the gene matches. The part of the CDR3 DNA that was read is TGTGCCGGACTAGAGGACGGGGAG. Protein: CAGLEDGE. The whole CDR3 reads CAGLEDGELFF.

Of note for this clone: The read stops 3 residues short of the end of the CDR3; the missing end is completed from the germline J gene. V usage is TRBV5-1 and J usage is TRBJ1-3; D might be TRBD1 (5 bases). This CDR3 comprises 15 residues. Germline V CDR1 and CDR2: SGHRS, YFSETQ. Deletions cut 2 bases from V and 0 bases from J, with 9 bases between. This CDR3 reads CASSFSGSSGNTIYF. The sequenced part of the CDR3 DNA is TGCGCCAGCAGCTTCTCAGGGAGCTCTGGAAACACC.

Worth noting for this clone: Read data end 3 residues before the CDR3 end; the end is taken from the germline J gene. The V gene is TRBV2, the J gene TRBJ2-7; 11 nucleotides match TRBD2. This CDR3 is built from 15 residues. Germline CDR1 SNHLY, CDR2 FYNNEI. J gave up 4 bases and V 5 bases, and 7 bases lay outside the gene matches. Incomplete CDR3 DNA: TGTGCCAGCAGTACCACGGGGACTAGCGGTTACGAG. It translates to CASSTTGTSGYE. The CDR3 in its entirety is CASSTTGTSGYEQYF.

Of note for this clone: The DNA ends 3 residues before the CDR3 does, and the rest of the CDR3 is filled in from the germline J gene. The rearrangement uses TRBV2 and TRBJ2-1; 13 bases are a match to TRBD2. There are 16 residues in the CDR3. The J segment lost 6 bases and the V segment lost 5 bases, leaving 7 bases of the junction unmatched. The germline gives CDR1 SNHLY, CDR2 FYNNEI. The CDR3 protein is CASSPRTSGSGNEQFF. CDR3 DNA (partial): TGTGCCAGCAGTCCTCGGACTAGCGGGAGTGGCAATGAG.

Regarding this clone: The observed sequence ends 3 residues before the CDR3 terminus, with the missing tail filled in from the germline J gene. J is TRBJ1-1 and V is TRBV5-1; a weak D match, TRBD1 (5 bases). This CDR3 comprises 15 residues. V lost 4 bases and J 7 bases, leaving 20 bases between the germline ends. CDR1 is SGHRS, CDR2 YFSETQ, per germline. Incomplete CDR3 DNA: TGCGCCAGCAGCCGCACCCGCCCACAGGCGGTTGAA. Its protein product is CASSRTRPQAVE. In full, the CDR3 reads CASSRTRPQAVEAFF.

With regard to this clone: The CDR3 extends 3 residues past the end of the read, so its final part is completed from the germline J gene. This rearrangement joins TRBV19 to TRBJ2-7; D may be TRBD1 (6 bases). From germline, CDR1 is LNHDA and CDR2 SQIVND (reference sequence). The V end was cut by 4 bases, the J end by 4 bases, with 14 bases between. This CDR3 region has 14 residues. The CDR3 protein is CASSRNRRGYEQYF. The sequenced part of the CDR3 DNA is TGTGCCAGTAGTAGGAACCGCAGGGGTTACGAG.

On this clone: Read coverage stops 3 residues before the CDR3 terminus; the germline J gene supplies the remainder. The V and J genes are TRBV20-1 and TRBJ1-2; 9 nucleotides align to TRBD1. This CDR3 contains 12 residues. Per the germline V gene, CDR1 is DFQATT and CDR2 is SNEGSKA (reference sequence). This CDR3 is CSARIGQGSYTF. The DNA read from the CDR3 is TGCAGTGCTAGGATAGGACAGGGGAGC.

On this clone itself: The CDR3 extends 3 residues past the end of the read, so its final part is completed from the germline J gene. The rearrangement joins TRBV7-3 to TRBJ2-3, with TRBD2 matching 12 bases. The CDR3 spans 15 residues. Trimming removed 6 bases from V and 4 bases from J; junction bases left unmatched: 5. The germline V gene has CDR1 SGHTA and CDR2 FQGTGA. Incomplete CDR3 DNA: TGTGCCAGCAGTTGGACTAGCGGGATCTCAGATACG. Translation gives CASSWTSGISDT. The full CDR3 is CASSWTSGISDTQYF. Using reference TRBV7-3 and TRBJ2-3 for the parts outside the CDR3, the full variable domain is GAGVSQTPSNKVTEKGKYVELRCDPISGHTALYWYRQSLGQGPEFLIYFQGTGAADDSGLPNDRFFAVRPEGSVSTLKIQRTERGDSAVYLCASSWTSGISDTQYFGPGTRLTVL.

About this clone: Read sequence stops 3 residues before the CDR3 end, and the germline J gene provides the missing end. This chain links TRBV6-1 with TRBJ2-7, with D possibly called TRBD1 or TRBD2 (6 bases each). CDR3 length: 18 residues. V was trimmed by 1 base and J by 4 bases, leaving 23 bases between them. Per the germline V gene, CDR1 is MNHNS and CDR2 is SASEGT. CDR3: CASSEVGGWAAEGYEQYF. Incomplete CDR3 DNA: TGTGCCAGCAGTGAAGTAGGGGGTTGGGCCGCGGAGGGATACGAG.

Note on this clone: The read stops 3 residues short of the end of the CDR3; the missing end is completed from the germline J gene. This chain links TRBV7-6 with TRBJ2-1; 9 bases are shared with TRBD1. With 2 bases clipped from V and 5 bases from J, the junction kept 4 bases outside the gene matches. The CDR3 spans 15 residues. Germline values: CDR1 SGHVS, CDR2 FNYEAQ. The covered CDR3 bases are TGTGCCAGCAGCTTAAACAGGGGGCGCAACAATGAG. Protein: CASSLNRGRNNE. The whole CDR3 is CASSLNRGRNNEQFF.

Comment on this clone: The read stops 3 residues short of the end of the CDR3; the missing end is completed from the germline J gene. The chain recombines TRBV20-1 with TRBJ1-5, with D perhaps matching TRBD1 (5 bases). CDR1 is DFQATT, CDR2 SNEGSKA, per germline (reference sequence). V was pared by 3 bases and J by 0 bases, with 12 bases between. The CDR3 is made up of 15 amino acids. Here the CDR3 reads CSARGRKYSNQPQHF. The sequenced part of the CDR3 DNA is TGCAGTGCTAGGGGGCGGAAATATAGCAATCAGCCC.

A note on this clone: The CDR3 extends 3 residues past the end of the read, so its final part is completed from the germline J gene. V is TRBV19 and J is TRBJ2-6; TRBD2 might be the D (5 bases). From germline, CDR1 is LNHDA and CDR2 SQIVND (reference sequence). The CDR3 is made up of 16 amino acids. V lost 7 bases and J 2 bases, leaving 15 bases between the germline ends. The covered CDR3 bases are TGTGCCAGTACTATGCCCCCCGGGGCTGGGGCCAACGTC. Translated: CASTMPPGAGANV. The entire CDR3 protein is CASTMPPGAGANVLTF.

Details on this clone: The sequenced fragment ends 3 residues before the CDR3 boundary, so the rest is inferred from the germline J gene. V usage is TRBV29-1 and J usage is TRBJ1-5; D not certain. The germline gives CDR1 SQVTM, CDR2 ANQGSEA. The CDR3 sequence is 14 residues long. Deletions cut 4 bases from V and 6 bases from J, with 16 bases between. The sequenced CDR3 bases are TGCAGCGTTGGTGGCCAATTTAGCGGTCAGCCC. Amino acids: CSVGGQFSGQP. The full CDR3 reads CSVGGQFSGQPQHF.

As regards this clone: The CDR3 extends 3 residues past the end of the read, so its final part is completed from the germline J gene. V usage is TRBV29-1 and J usage is TRBJ2-7; TRBD2 matches at 12 bases. CDR3 length: 15 residues. The V gene end was trimmed by 4 bases and the J gene end by 5 bases; junction bases not matched to a gene: 9. CDR1 and CDR2 (germline): SQVTM, ANQGSEA. The CDR3 loop is CSVGPRLAGDNEQYF. The CDR3 bases that were read are TGCAGCGTTGGCCCCCGACTAGCGGGAGACAACGAG.

Comment on this clone: The read falls 3 residues short of the CDR3 end, and the missing part is taken from the germline J gene. The J gene is TRBJ1-1, the V gene TRBV29-1, with D possibly being TRBD1 (6 bases). Trimming stripped 6 bases from V and 0 bases from J, with 14 bases between. The CDR3 is 14 residues long. Germline-derived CDR1 and CDR2 are SQVTM and ANQGSEA. The sequenced CDR3 bases are TGCAGCGTGACCGGGACACGGATGAACACTGAA. Protein sequence: CSVTGTRMNTE. The CDR3 in its entirety is CSVTGTRMNTEAFF.

As regards this clone: The CDR3 end is not reached by the read, which stops 3 residues before it; the germline J gene fills it in. The chain recombines TRBV7-2 with TRBJ1-2; weak D call: TRBD1 (6 bases). Trimming took off 5 bases at V and 6 bases at J, with 19 bases between the two ends. The CDR3 has 15 amino acids. CDR1 is SGHTA and CDR2 is FQGNSA in the germline V gene. CDR3 DNA (partial): TGTGCCAGCAGCCAACAGGGTTATGTCAGGGATGGC. Protein: CASSQQGYVRDG. The CDR3 reads in full as CASSQQGYVRDGYTF.

Worth noting for this clone: Read coverage stops 3 residues before the CDR3 terminus; the germline J gene supplies the remainder. The rearrangement uses TRBV11-3 and TRBJ2-2, with TRBD1 as a possible D gene (6 bases). CDR1 SGHNT and CDR2 YENEEA come from the germline V gene. This CDR3 contains 15 residues. Trimming left V 5 bases short and J 0 bases short, with 10 bases between. The covered CDR3 bases are TGTGCCAGCAGCAGAGGGGGATCGAACACCGGGGAG. This gives the protein CASSRGGSNTGE. The complete CDR3 protein is CASSRGGSNTGELFF.

Points on this clone: Sequencing ends 3 residues short of the CDR3 end; the germline J gene provides the rest. The chain links TRBV7-2 to TRBJ2-1, with 7 bases aligning to TRBD1. Germline V gene lookup returns CDR1 SGHTA and CDR2 FQGNSA. The CDR3 extends over 15 amino acids. The V gene end was trimmed by 5 bases and the J gene end by 4 bases; junction bases not matched to a gene: 8. The covered CDR3 bases are TGTGCCAGCAGCGGAGTTGGGGACAGTTACAATGAG. Its protein is CASSGVGDSYNE. The complete CDR3 sequence is CASSGVGDSYNEQFF.